The 9 T cell receptor beta chains listed next were all sequenced from one sample in a study of T cells after yellow fever vaccination. TCRdb recomputed calls from the 5' RACE reads with MiXCR, one row per CDR3 protein. The sample holds a few hundred thousand distinct CDR3 sequences, approximately 10% seen once. Sequencing used CD4+ T cells sorted from PBMCs, obtained 5 days after the yellow fever booster vaccination. The receptors stem from a man younger than 30 who received the YFV17D yellow fever vaccine.

This chain connects TRBV5-1 to TRBJ2-5; 10 nucleotides line up with TRBD2. CDR1 is SGHRS and CDR2 is YFSETQ in the germline V gene. Trimming removed 5 bases from V and 5 bases from J; junction bases left unmatched: 3. This CDR3 spans 13 amino acids. CDR3 bases: TGCGCCAGCAGACGTAGCGGGGGGGAGACCCAGTACTTC. Protein sequence: CASRRSGGETQYF.

This clonotype appeared a few times. The chain couples TRBV2 to TRBJ2-7, with D possibly matching TRBD1 (5 bases). The CDR3 length is 11 residues. V lost 6 bases to trimming and J lost 9 bases, with 12 bases between them. Germline CDR1 reads SNHLY; CDR2 reads FYNNEI. In DNA, the CDR3 is TGTGCCAGCAGCCTAGACAGCCTGCAGTACTTC. This encodes CASSLDSLQYF. Full variable domain (outside the CDR3, taken from reference TRBV2 and TRBJ2-7): EPEVTQTPSHQVTQMGQEVILRCVPISNHLYFYWYRQILGQKVEFLVSFYNNEISEKSEIFDDQFSVERPDGSNFTLKIRSTKLEDSAMYFCASSLDSLQYFGPGTRLTVT.

This clonotype showed up many times. V and J are TRBV7-2 and TRBJ1-4; no definite D call. The CDR3 loop spans 13 amino acids. Germline V gene data show CDR1 as SGHTA and CDR2 as FQGNSA. V dropped 3 bases and J dropped 8 bases, with 10 bases sitting between them. Here the CDR3 reads CASSFITREKLFF. The CDR3, as DNA: TGTGCCAGCAGCTTTATCACTCGGGAAAAACTGTTTTTT.

V is TRBV5-4 and J is TRBJ2-5; 8 bases are shared with TRBD2. This CDR3 is built from 15 residues. V dropped 2 bases and J dropped 5; count of bases not matched to a gene: 8. CDR1 SGHNT and CDR2 YYREEE come from the germline V gene (reference sequence). CDR3 nucleotide sequence: TGTGCCAGCAGCTTTAAGCGGGGGCCCCAGGAGACCCAGTACTTC. It is translated as CASSFKRGPQETQYF.

The chain couples TRBV9 to TRBJ1-2; 7 positions agree with TRBD1. Germline V gene data show CDR1 as SGDLS and CDR2 as YYNGEE. The CDR3 consists of 15 residues. V was pared by 4 bases and J by 0 bases, with 6 bases of the junction left unmatched. CDR3 in DNA: TGTGCCAGCAGCCTTCGGACAGGCTCTAACTATGGCTACACCTTC. Protein: CASSLRTGSNYGYTF.

V is TRBV7-3 and J is TRBJ2-3; TRBD2 matches at 7 bases. Per germline, CDR1 SGHTA and CDR2 FQGTGA. With 5 bases clipped from V and 8 bases from J, the junction kept 13 bases outside the gene matches. This CDR3 is 15 amino acids long. The chain's CDR3 is CASSLELYGGGTQYF. The CDR3 DNA is TGTGCCAGCAGCCTAGAGCTTTACGGCGGGGGTACGCAGTATTTT.

This clonotype was seen only a few times. DNA for the CDR3: TGTGCCAGCAGTTACAATTGGAGACGGGAAGGGACCCAGTACTTC. Its translation: CASSYNWRREGTQYF. This chain connects TRBV6-2 or TRBV6-3 to TRBJ2-5; tentative D call: TRBD2 (5 bases). The CDR3 contains 15 residues. V was clipped by 2 bases and J by 7 bases, with 17 bases between them. Looked up from germline, CDR1 is MNHEY and CDR2 is SVGEGT.

This clonotype was counted at least ten times. The chain joins TRBV7-9 to TRBJ2-5; tentative D call: TRBD1 (6 bases). Looked up from germline, CDR1 is SEHNR and CDR2 is FQNEAQ (reference sequence). The V end was cut by 5 bases, the J end by 4 bases, with 11 bases between. This CDR3 comprises 13 residues. The CDR3, as DNA: TGTGCCAGCAGCCTCGGACAGTCAGAGACCCAGTACTTC. It codes for CASSLGQSETQYF.

The chain employs TRBV7-8 and TRBJ2-7; no definite D call. The CDR3 contains 16 residues. Germline V gene data show CDR1 as SGHVS and CDR2 as FQNEAQ. Trimming took off 5 bases at V and 0 bases at J, with 17 bases between the two ends. The CDR3 DNA reads as TGTGCCAGCAGCACCGGTCCCCTTAGGGACTCCTACGAGCAGTACTTC. This encodes CASSTGPLRDSYEQYF.